This T cell receptor (beta chain) was documented in a study of blood T cell repertoires in COVID-19. The CDR3 spans 17 residues. CDR1 SGHRS and CDR2 YFSETQ come from the germline V gene. Trimming removed 4 bases from V and 5 bases from J; junction bases left unmatched: 7. Assignments of participants to cohorts depended upon their own reported clinical history. The protocol was immunoSEQ multiplex PCR, while the TCRdb copy is restricted to in-frame clones and leaves out a portion. The sample shows around 360,000 clones, roughly 87% of them seen only once. Concerning this clone: Other DNA variants within this sample encode the same CDR3.

The sequenced material came from PBMCs or T cells enriched from blood (not recorded which). The sequence derives from a woman aged 30 to 39 who had recovered from COVID-19. The chain joins TRBV5-1 to TRBJ2-1; 15 bases fit TRBD2. The CDR3 sequence: CASSPGLAGGRDNEQFF. Written as DNA, the CDR3 is TGCGCCAGCAGCCCGGGACTAGCGGGAGGTAGAGACAATGAGCAGTTCTTC.